This T cell receptor (beta chain) is drawn from a study of blood T cells in healthy people across ages. Study-wide points: CMV infection status of these donors was not known.

V lost 8 bases and J lost 7; bases outside the gene matches: 10. The CDR3 contains 14 residues. A second PCR, run for about 6 to 11 cycles, used a sample-barcoded 5' primer plus a J-beta primer mix. Tagging of each cDNA molecule was performed by a template-switch adaptor with 12 random nucleotides. TCRdb redid the calling of the 5' RACE reads with MiXCR, one entry per CDR3 protein. This repertoire shows around 1,600,000 distinct CDR3 sequences, about 45% found once; its top ten account for about 4%. Only one count was recorded for this clonotype. Its antigen remains unknown. Donors gave 8 to 10 milliliters of peripheral blood apiece.

The source is a woman in her late teens or twenties in good health. The chain employs TRBV12-3 or TRBV12-4 and TRBJ2-1; the match to TRBD2 covers 8 bases. Sequenced input: blood. The CDR3, as DNA: TGTGCCAGCCGGGCTTGGACGGGGGGGAATGAGCAGTTCTTC. It translates to CASRAWTGGNEQFF.